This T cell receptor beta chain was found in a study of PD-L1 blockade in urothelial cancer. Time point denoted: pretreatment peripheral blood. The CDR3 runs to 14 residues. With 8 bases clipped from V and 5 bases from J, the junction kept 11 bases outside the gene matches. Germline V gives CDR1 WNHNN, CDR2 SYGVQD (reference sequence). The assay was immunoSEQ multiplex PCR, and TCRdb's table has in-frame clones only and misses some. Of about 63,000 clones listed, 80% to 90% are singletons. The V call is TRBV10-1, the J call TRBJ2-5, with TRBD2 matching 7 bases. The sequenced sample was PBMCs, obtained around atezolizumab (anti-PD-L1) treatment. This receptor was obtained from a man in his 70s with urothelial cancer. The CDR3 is CASPSGTRVETQYF. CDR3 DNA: TGCGCCAGCCCCAGCGGGACCCGGGTGGAGACCCAGTACTTC.